Sequencing of this T cell receptor (beta chain) was carried out in a study of PD-1 blockade in classical Hodgkin lymphoma. General study findings and limits: CD4+ TCR diversity climbed significantly by C4D1, unlike CD8+ TCR diversity. Healthy donors were reported to have higher baseline TCR diversity than newly diagnosed patients.

The data were produced by immunoSEQ multiplex PCR, yet TCRdb's version contains in-frame clones alone and is incomplete. The sample records tens of thousands of clones, roughly 78% being singletons. V was trimmed by 0 bases and J by 5 bases, leaving 12 bases between them. The CDR3 contains 15 residues. From germline, CDR1 is MGHRA and CDR2 YSYEKL. This clone was seen a single time. Its antigen remains unknown. Documented time point: cycle 4 day 1 (C4D1), after more than 5 weeks of nivolumab. Brentuximab vedotin exposure varied, and every patient relapsed after autologous stem cell transplantation. Complete response, partial response or progressive disease was each patient's best response.

Sequences were derived from peripheral blood mononuclear cells (PBMCs), sampled before the fourth cycle of nivolumab. This sequence joins TRBV4-1 and TRBJ2-3, with a tentative D call TRBD2 (5 bases). The receptor was derived from a human donor with classical Hodgkin lymphoma. In nucleotides, the CDR3 is TGCGCCAGCAGCCAAGATTTTGTGGGAGTAGATACGCAGTATTTT. Encoded protein: CASSQDFVGVDTQYF.